The TCR beta chain described here comes from a study of control samples from healthy donors and cancer patients. The CDR3 length is 12 residues. Germline CDR1 reads SGDLS; CDR2 reads YYNGEE. Trimming stripped 3 bases from V and 4 bases from J, with 7 bases between. This clone was found a few times. Assay: immunoSEQ multiplex PCR; the TCRdb copy retains only in-frame clones and omits some. In the table there are 130,000 or so clones, 85% to 90% of which are singletons. The chain has TRBV9 and TRBJ1-2; TRBD1 is a possible D gene (6 bases). This TCR was sampled from a man aged 30 to 45 in good health. The sample taken for sequencing was blood. The CDR3 nucleotides read TGTGCCAGCAGCGACAGGGTCTATGGCTACACCTTC. Translated: CASSDRVYGYTF.